The sequence of this T cell receptor (beta chain) was determined in a study of blood T cells in healthy people across ages (dated by TCRdb to the mid-2010s). A note on the overall study: In model experiments, template switching captured about one uniquely barcoded TCR beta cDNA molecule for every two T cells. The donors were divided into four age groups: young (average roughly 15 years), middle-aged (approximately 39), aged (about 60) and long-lived (roughly 88). To avoid experimental bias, donors of different ages were randomly spread across the sequencing lanes. Using deep sequencing normalized with unique cDNA molecular identifiers, the study measured how TCR beta repertoire diversity changes with age. For two donors (one aged 18 to 30 and one aged 80 or older), the study analyzed two additional independent replicas of 1 million unique cDNA reads from the same blood draw. The research as a whole found: Since profiling was done on bulk unsorted PBMCs, naive and antigen-experienced compartments could not be conclusively compared. The percentage of naive T cells measured by flow cytometry correlated strongly with observed TCR beta diversity. Estimates of total diversity from one million sequenced T cells were regarded as lower bounds and underestimates. As age increased, observed TCR beta diversity per million T cells dropped in a roughly linear way, and a significant reduction was already evident by age roughly 36. The CMV infection status of donors was not known, potentially confounding age-related changes in expanded clonotypes. The long-lived group showed more naive CD4+ T cells, fewer expanded clones and increased TCR diversity than the aged group, suggesting age selection.

To prepare the library, 5' RACE was applied. The data were produced on an Illumina HiSeq 2500. The second PCR ran for about 7 to 11 cycles and used a J-beta primer mix along with a sample-barcoded 5' primer. Each TCR beta cDNA molecule received a unique molecular identifier from a template-switch 5' adaptor carrying 12 random nucleotides. At least 2.5 million CDR3-containing paired-end reads were obtained from each sample. First-strand cDNA was synthesized from all RNA with the Mint cDNA synthesis kit, primed by a TRBC-specific oligonucleotide. All cDNA was treated with uracil-DNA glycosylase and then went through a first 18-cycle PCR with the universal primers M1SS and BC2_uni_R. The paper's data handling went like this. Normalization of each sample was performed by random selection of 1 million high-quality reads, each carrying a distinct molecular identifier. Reads sharing molecular identifiers were discarded rather than binned into consensus sequences. MiTCR, run with a Q25 quality threshold and the strictest error-elimination algorithm, handled CDR3 identification, clonotype clustering and error correction. A nonparametric unseen species model with Euler transformation was used to estimate a lower bound on total TCR beta diversity. Using fastp at Q25 and MiXCR, TCRdb reprocessed the public reads and kept productive beta chains. Merged by CDR3 protein, the rows form single entries marked with the most common genes and DNA. None of the V and J calls come from the authors' own analysis; TCRdb made them. Recorded for this sample are 1.2 million to 1.5 million distinct CDR3 sequences; 45% to 70% of them occurred a single time. The ten largest clones capture roughly 7% of the sample.

The roughly 37 donors, aged about 6 to 100 years, were systemically healthy Caucasian individuals from Russia. Each donor gave 8 to 10 milliliters of peripheral blood, collected into EDTA-treated Vacutainer tubes. PBMCs were isolated by Ficoll-Paque density-gradient centrifugation, with at least 7 million obtained per sample. Total RNA was extracted from PBMCs with Trizol reagent, with at least 5.5 micrograms obtained per sample. The percentages of naive CD45RAhigh/CD27high T cells were determined by flow cytometry on a PBMC aliquot from every donor. This clonotype was observed a handful of times. The antigen this receptor binds is unknown. No quality values exist for individual bases; no much larger clone is one base distant. The CDR3 numbers 14 residues from cysteine through phenylalanine. CDR3 DNA only is kept here, 42 bases in frame from base 1. V is clipped by 6 bases and J by 0 bases, and the sequence between their germline boundaries is 11 bases long.

What was sequenced was blood. The chain is made from TRBV12-3 or TRBV12-4 and TRBJ2-5, and TRBD2 may be the D gene, going by 6 matching bases. This sequence was found in a man younger than 35 in good health. The sequence in DNA is TGTGCCAGCAGGCCCGGGGACTACCAAGAGACCCAGTACTTC. Translated, it reads CASRPGDYQETQYF.